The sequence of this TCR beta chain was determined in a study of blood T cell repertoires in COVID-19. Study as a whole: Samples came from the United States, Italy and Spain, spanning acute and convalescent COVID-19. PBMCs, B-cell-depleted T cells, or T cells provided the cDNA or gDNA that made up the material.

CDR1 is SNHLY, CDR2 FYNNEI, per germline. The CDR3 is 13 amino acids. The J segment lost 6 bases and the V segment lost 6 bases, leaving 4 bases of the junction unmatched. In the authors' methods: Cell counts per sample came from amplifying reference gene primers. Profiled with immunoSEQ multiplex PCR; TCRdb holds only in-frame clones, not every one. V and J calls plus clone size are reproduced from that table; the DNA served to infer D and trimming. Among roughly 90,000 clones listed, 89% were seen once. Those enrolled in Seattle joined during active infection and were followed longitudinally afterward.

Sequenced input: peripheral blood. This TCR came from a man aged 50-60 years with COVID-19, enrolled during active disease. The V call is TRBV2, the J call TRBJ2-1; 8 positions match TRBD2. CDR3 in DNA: TGTGCCAGCAGGTCCGGACTAGCCAATGAGCAGTTCTTC. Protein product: CASRSGLANEQFF. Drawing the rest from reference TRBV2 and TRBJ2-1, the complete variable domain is EPEVTQTPSHQVTQMGQEVILRCVPISNHLYFYWYRQILGQKVEFLVSFYNNEISEKSEIFDDQFSVERPDGSNFTLKIRSTKLEDSAMYFCASRSGLANEQFFGPGTRLTVL.